This is a list of T cell receptor beta chains from one sample in a study of blood T cells in healthy people across ages. Using its own MiXCR run on the 5' RACE reads, TCRdb lists one record per CDR3 protein. The data hold roughly 800,000 distinct CDR3 sequences, with about 36% observed a single time. Sequencing was carried out using blood. These receptors originate from a man aged 18 to 35 in good health. The CDR3 runs from the conserved cysteine through the conserved F or W. D genes are given only for firm matches. Expanded clones are given a class, and other clones once, few, many or no size at all.

CDR3 protein	CDR3 DNA	V gene	J gene	D gene	clone size
CASIEGTGANVLTF	TGCGCCAGCATCGAAGGTACTGGGGCCAACGTCCTGACTTTC	TRBV5-1	TRBJ2-6	NA	few
CTSSGPRDTQYF	TGTACCAGCAGTGGCCCCAGAGATACGCAGTATTTT	TRBV28	TRBJ2-3	NA	NA
CASSVAAATGYSNEQFF	TGTGCCAGCAGCGTAGCCGCTGCGACAGGATACTCCAATGAGCAGTTCTTC	TRBV9	TRBJ2-1	NA	NA
CSAREAGQLSYEQYF	TGCAGTGCTAGAGAGGCGGGACAGTTATCCTACGAGCAGTACTTC	TRBV20-1	TRBJ2-7	NA	many
CASSSRTGINEQFF	TGCGCCAGCAGCTCAAGGACAGGGATCAATGAGCAGTTCTTC	TRBV5-1	TRBJ2-1	TRBD1	NA
CSVEEMQGGSYEQYF	TGCAGCGTTGAAGAAATGCAGGGGGGATCCTACGAGCAGTACTTC	TRBV29-1	TRBJ2-7	NA	many
CASSHPSYGGEDGYTF	TGTGCCAGCAGCCATCCCTCGTATGGGGGGGAGGATGGCTACACCTTC	TRBV3-1	TRBJ1-2	NA	few
CAISGQSGFNEQFF	TGTGCCATCAGTGGACAGTCCGGGTTCAATGAGCAGTTCTTC	TRBV10-3	TRBJ2-1	NA	few
CSACSGASYNEQFF	TGCAGTGCTTGTAGCGGGGCTTCCTACAATGAGCAGTTCTTC	TRBV20-1	TRBJ2-1	TRBD2	few
CASSQGPADTEAFF	TGCGCCAGCAGCCAAGGACCCGCCGACACTGAAGCTTTCTTT	TRBV4-3	TRBJ1-1	NA	NA
CSARDGGGTEAFF	TGCAGTGCTAGAGATGGAGGGGGGACTGAAGCTTTCTTT	TRBV20-1	TRBJ1-1	NA	NA
CASSQAPRGIYNEQFF	TGCGCCAGCAGCCAAGCTCCGAGGGGGATCTACAATGAGCAGTTCTTC	TRBV4-1	TRBJ2-1	NA	NA
CASSPQPTGTNIQYF	TGTGCCAGCAGCCCCCAACCGACAGGGACTAACATTCAGTACTTC	TRBV9	TRBJ2-4	NA	NA
CASRNREVGYTF	TGTGCCAGCAGGAACAGGGAAGTTGGCTACACCTTC	TRBV7-2	TRBJ1-2	NA	NA
CAISESNRFPDTQYF	TGTGCCATCAGTGAGTCGAATAGGTTTCCGGATACGCAGTATTTT	TRBV10-3	TRBJ2-3	NA	NA
CSAVLGPNYGYTF	TGCAGTGCTGTACTGGGACCAAACTATGGCTACACCTTC	TRBV20-1	TRBJ1-2	NA	NA
CASSFSVGTGVTGELFF	TGTGCCAGCAGTTTTTCTGTCGGGACAGGGGTCACCGGGGAGCTGTTTTTT	TRBV27	TRBJ2-2	TRBD1	NA
CASRKSLNTEAFF	TGTGCCAGCAGAAAATCATTGAACACTGAAGCTTTCTTT	TRBV12-3/TRBV12-4	TRBJ1-1	NA	NA
CASRRMMNTEAFF	TGTGCCAGCAGACGGATGATGAACACTGAAGCTTTCTTT	TRBV2	TRBJ1-1	NA	few
CSASQRQGGNQPQHF	TGCAGTGCTAGCCAGAGGCAGGGGGGCAATCAGCCCCAGCATTTT	TRBV20-1	TRBJ1-5	TRBD1	NA
CASSHEGGVTDTQYF	TGTGCCAGCAGCCACGAGGGTGGGGTAACAGATACGCAGTATTTT	TRBV4-2	TRBJ2-3	NA	NA
CATGTRSSYEQYF	TGTGCCACCGGGACGCGGAGCTCCTACGAGCAGTACTTC	TRBV7-2	TRBJ2-7	NA	NA
CASSELTGGHQPQHF	TGTGCCAGCAGTGAACTAACAGGGGGCCATCAGCCCCAGCATTTT	TRBV6-1	TRBJ1-5	TRBD1	few
CASRESITGGFTEAFF	TGTGCCAGCAGGGAAAGTATTACAGGGGGTTTTACTGAAGCTTTCTTT	TRBV25-1	TRBJ1-1	TRBD1	once
CASSQEGGREQFF	TGTGCCAGCAGCCAAGAGGGGGGCAGGGAGCAGTTCTTC	TRBV3-1	TRBJ2-1	NA	once
CASSQGQTTIEKLFF	TGTGCCAGCAGCCAGGGACAGACAACTATTGAAAAACTGTTTTTT	TRBV4-2	TRBJ1-4	TRBD1	NA
CATSRVTAANTEAFF	TGTGCCACCAGCAGGGTAACAGCCGCTAACACTGAAGCTTTCTTT	TRBV15	TRBJ1-1	NA	few
CSVTITGELFF	TGCAGCGTAACCATTACCGGGGAGCTGTTTTTT	TRBV29-1	TRBJ2-2	NA	few
CASRTTGRDTTNEKLFF	TGTGCCAGCAGGACCACAGGCCGCGATACAACTAATGAAAAACTGTTTTTT	TRBV27	TRBJ1-4	NA	NA
CASSQAGTENTEAFF	TGCGCCAGCAGCCAAGCGGGGACGGAGAACACTGAAGCTTTCTTT	TRBV4-1	TRBJ1-1	NA	NA
CASSNRAPPNTEAFF	TGTGCCAGCAGCAACAGGGCTCCCCCGAACACTGAAGCTTTCTTT	TRBV28	TRBJ1-1	NA	few
CASSIASGSNEQYF	TGTGCCAGCAGTATCGCGAGCGGGAGTAACGAGCAGTACTTC	TRBV2	TRBJ2-7	TRBD2	NA
CASSLTSADAQYF	TGTGCCAGCAGTTTGACTAGTGCAGATGCGCAGTATTTT	TRBV12-3/TRBV12-4	TRBJ2-3	NA	NA
CASSQDPGSNYEQYF	TGTGCCAGCAGTCAGGATCCCGGGTCCAACTACGAGCAGTACTTC	TRBV2	TRBJ2-7	NA	many
CSAREGTANEKGYTF	TGCAGTGCTAGAGAGGGGACAGCTAACGAAAAAGGCTACACCTTC	TRBV20-1	TRBJ1-2	TRBD1	many
CASAPGSDQPQHF	TGTGCCAGCGCACCCGGTTCGGATCAGCCCCAGCATTTT	TRBV18	TRBJ1-5	NA	NA
CASSFRGRGNTEAFF	TGTGCCAGCAGCTTCAGGGGGAGAGGGAACACTGAAGCTTTCTTT	TRBV13	TRBJ1-1	TRBD1	many
CASSSPLSGGASYEQYF	TGTGCCAGCAGCTCGCCCCTTAGCGGGGGGGCTTCCTACGAGCAGTACTTC	TRBV7-2	TRBJ2-7	TRBD2	few
CSAPTNLGGPEAFF	TGCAGTGCCCCGACGAATCTAGGGGGCCCTGAAGCTTTCTTT	TRBV20-1	TRBJ1-1	TRBD1	few
CASSLGLAGFHEQYF	TGTGCCAGCTCACTAGGACTAGCGGGGTTCCATGAGCAGTACTTC	TRBV18	TRBJ2-5	TRBD2	NA
CSARYPPSDTQYF	TGCAGTGCTAGATACCCTCCCTCAGATACGCAGTATTTT	TRBV20-1	TRBJ2-3	NA	many